This entry concerns a single T cell receptor (beta chain). Antigen unknown. J lost 6 bases, V lost 4 bases, and 12 bases had no gene match. The CDR3 spans 17 residues. Germline assignment: CDR1 SGHTA and CDR2 FQGTGA. Expansion of antigen-specific CD4+ T cells with viral peptide pools was carried out by the ViraFEST assay before sequencing. Researchers isolated CD4+ T cells once approximately eleven days of culture had elapsed. SARS-CoV-2 infected the person between March and December 2020, as confirmed by PCR. Two doses of BNT162b2 or mRNA-1273 vaccine were administered to participants. Each culture had half its medium swapped for IL-2 medium on days 3 and 7. The data stem from a study of vaccination effects on CD4 cells after COVID-19. Overall study context: Samples taken from a few convalescent patients early and late after vaccination were obtained. Post-vaccine draws lagged the second dose by a median of 72 days.

Data came from immunoSEQ multiplex PCR; TCRdb stores just in-frame clones and leaves some out. The sample lists around 15,000 clones; over 65% were seen once. The source material was CD4+ T cells from PBMCs cultured with SARS-CoV-2 spike peptides, sampled after COVID-19 vaccination. V is TRBV7-3 and J is TRBJ2-1, with 10 bases that match TRBD1. The clonotype comes from a human donor who had a prior SARS-CoV-2 infection. The CDR3 DNA reads TGTGCCAGCAGCTCTCACCCCGGGACAGGGGCGATCAATGAGCAGTTCTTC. Translating it yields CASSSHPGTGAINEQFF.